This T cell receptor beta chain appears in the sequencing data of a study of cytomegalovirus exposure and HLA in healthy donors. Whole-study results and caveats: The study designated over 150 TCR beta chains cytomegalovirus-associated. Later analysis showed TCR association rates varying by HLA locus, highest for DRB1 and lowest for HLA-C. Solely CMV serostatus was available to characterize immune exposure. An apparent linkage of common viral pathogens to several of the most significant clusters emerged in a later analysis.

V lost 3 bases and J 10 bases, leaving 15 bases between the germline ends. CDR1 and CDR2 (germline): SNHLY, FYNNEI. The CDR3 runs 13 residues. The PCR had 60 Vbeta and 13 Jbeta primers. Data came from immunoSEQ multiplex PCR; TCRdb stores just in-frame clones and leaves some out. This sample has 170,000 or so clones, with 75% to 90% found just once. Comment on this clone: Its antigen remains unidentified.

This chain uses TRBV2 with TRBJ1-1, with D tentatively TRBD1 (5 bases). This receptor was obtained from a man in his thirties or forties in good health and CMV-seropositive. The sequenced sample was PBMCs. CDR3 sequence reads: CASSDRQPSGAFF. DNA for the CDR3: TGTGCCAGCAGTGATAGACAGCCGTCGGGAGCTTTCTTT.